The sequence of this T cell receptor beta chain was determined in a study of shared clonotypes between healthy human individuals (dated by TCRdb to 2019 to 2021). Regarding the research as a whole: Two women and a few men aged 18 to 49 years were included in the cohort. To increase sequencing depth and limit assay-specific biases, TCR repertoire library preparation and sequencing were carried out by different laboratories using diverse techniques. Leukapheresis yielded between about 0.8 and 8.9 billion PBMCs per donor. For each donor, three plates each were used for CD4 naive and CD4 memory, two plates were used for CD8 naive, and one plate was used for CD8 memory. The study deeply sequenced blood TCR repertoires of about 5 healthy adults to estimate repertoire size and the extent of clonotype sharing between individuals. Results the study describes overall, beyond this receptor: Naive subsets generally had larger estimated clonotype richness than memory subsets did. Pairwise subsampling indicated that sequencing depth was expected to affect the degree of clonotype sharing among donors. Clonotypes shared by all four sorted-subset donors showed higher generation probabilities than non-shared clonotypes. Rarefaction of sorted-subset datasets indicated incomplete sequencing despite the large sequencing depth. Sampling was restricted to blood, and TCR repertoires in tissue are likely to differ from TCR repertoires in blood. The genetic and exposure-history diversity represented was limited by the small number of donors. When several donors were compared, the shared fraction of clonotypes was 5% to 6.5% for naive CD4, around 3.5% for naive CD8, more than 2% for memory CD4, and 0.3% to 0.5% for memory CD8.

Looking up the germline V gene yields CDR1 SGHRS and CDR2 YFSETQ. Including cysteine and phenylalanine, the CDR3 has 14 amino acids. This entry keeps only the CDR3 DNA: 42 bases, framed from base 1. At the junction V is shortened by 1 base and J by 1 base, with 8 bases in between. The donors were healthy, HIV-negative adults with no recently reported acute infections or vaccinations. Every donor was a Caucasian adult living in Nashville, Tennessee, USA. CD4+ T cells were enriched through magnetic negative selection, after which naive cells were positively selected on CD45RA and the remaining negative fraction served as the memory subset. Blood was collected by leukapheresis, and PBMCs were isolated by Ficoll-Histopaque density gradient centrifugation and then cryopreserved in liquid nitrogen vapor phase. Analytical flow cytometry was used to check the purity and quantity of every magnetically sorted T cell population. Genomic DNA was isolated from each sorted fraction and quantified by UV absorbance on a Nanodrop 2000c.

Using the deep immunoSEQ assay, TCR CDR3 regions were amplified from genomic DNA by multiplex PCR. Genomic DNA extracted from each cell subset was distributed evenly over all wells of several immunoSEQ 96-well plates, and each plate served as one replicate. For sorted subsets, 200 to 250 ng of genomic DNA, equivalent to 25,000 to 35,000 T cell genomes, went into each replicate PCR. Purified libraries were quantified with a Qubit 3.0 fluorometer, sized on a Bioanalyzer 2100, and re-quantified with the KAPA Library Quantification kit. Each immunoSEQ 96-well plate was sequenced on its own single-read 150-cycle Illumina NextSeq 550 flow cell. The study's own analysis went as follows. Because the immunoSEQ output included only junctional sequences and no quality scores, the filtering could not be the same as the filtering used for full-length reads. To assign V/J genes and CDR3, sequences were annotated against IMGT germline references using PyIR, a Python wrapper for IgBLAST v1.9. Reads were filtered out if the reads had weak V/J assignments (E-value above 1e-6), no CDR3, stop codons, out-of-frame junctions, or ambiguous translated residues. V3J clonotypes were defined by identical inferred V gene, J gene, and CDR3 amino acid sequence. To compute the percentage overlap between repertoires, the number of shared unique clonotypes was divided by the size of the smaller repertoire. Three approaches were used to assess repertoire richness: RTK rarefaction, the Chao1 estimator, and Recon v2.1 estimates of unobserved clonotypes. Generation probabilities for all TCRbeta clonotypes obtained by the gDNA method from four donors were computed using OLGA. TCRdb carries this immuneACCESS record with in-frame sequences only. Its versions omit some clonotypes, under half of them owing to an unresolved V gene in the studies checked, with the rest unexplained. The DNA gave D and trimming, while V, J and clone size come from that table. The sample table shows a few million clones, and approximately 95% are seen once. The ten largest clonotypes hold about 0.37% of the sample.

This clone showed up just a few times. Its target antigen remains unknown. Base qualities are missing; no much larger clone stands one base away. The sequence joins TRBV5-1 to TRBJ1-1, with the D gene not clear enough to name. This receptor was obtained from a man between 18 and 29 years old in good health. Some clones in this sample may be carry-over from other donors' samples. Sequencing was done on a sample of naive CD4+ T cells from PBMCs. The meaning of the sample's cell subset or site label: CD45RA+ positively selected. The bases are TGCGCCAGCAGCTTGAGGCGATCGAACACTGAAGCTTTCTTT. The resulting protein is CASSLRRSNTEAFF.